This T cell receptor (beta chain) is from a study of blood T cells in healthy people across ages. The use of a sample-barcoded 5' primer and a J-beta primer mix characterized a second PCR of 7 to 11 cycles. In TCRdb, the 5' RACE reads were re-called with MiXCR into one record per CDR3 protein. The table lists around 500,000 distinct CDR3 sequences, 47% of them singletons. Germline V lookup: CDR1 SNHLY, CDR2 FYNNEI. CDR3 size: 14 residues. The V and J ends lost 4 bases and 4 bases, in that order; junction bases with no gene match: 5. V gene TRBV2 combines with J gene TRBJ1-1, with 8 bases fitting TRBD1. The TCR comes from a man aged 80 or over in good health. The sequenced sample consisted of blood. The CDR3 coding sequence is TGTGCCAGCAGTGGACAGGGGTTGGGCACTGAAGCTTTCTTT. Its translation is CASSGQGLGTEAFF. Variable domain in full (rest from reference TRBV2 and TRBJ1-1): EPEVTQTPSHQVTQMGQEVILRCVPISNHLYFYWYRQILGQKVEFLVSFYNNEISEKSEIFDDQFSVERPDGSNFTLKIRSTKLEDSAMYFCASSGQGLGTEAFFGQGTRLTVV.